The 5 T cell receptor beta chains in this list originate from one sample, sequenced in a study of T cell clusters in autoimmune cytopenias. TRB was amplified from 250 ng of peripheral blood genomic DNA per sample. One tube held mixed TRB-A and TRB-B primer pools for touch-down PCR. Reanalyzing the multiplex PCR reads, TCRdb keeps one entry per CDR3 protein, without DNA. The listing contains about 15,000 distinct CDR3 sequences. Input material: peripheral blood. Source of these receptors: a human donor with an autoimmune cytopenia or autoimmune hepatitis (not recorded which).

The chain combines TRBV6-5 with TRBJ2-1; the TCRdb D gene call, TRBD2, has no DNA to confirm it. The V gene's germline CDR1 is MNHEY and CDR2 SVGAGI. CDR3 length: 17 amino acids. The CDR3 region is CASNRASGGAVYNEQFF.

The chain couples TRBV5-4 to TRBJ2-1; TCRdb's D call, TRBD2, is unchecked because there is no DNA. Germline-derived CDR1 and CDR2 are SGHNT and YYREEE (reference sequence). This CDR3 comprises 15 residues. The CDR3 reads CASSLGSATHNEQFF.

The chain employs TRBV20-1 and TRBJ1-4. This CDR3 contains 12 residues. Per germline, CDR1 DFQATT and CDR2 SNEGSKA (reference sequence). CDR3 sequence: CSARTANEKLFF.

Considering frequency, this clonotype is medium-sized. This rearrangement joins TRBV19 to TRBJ2-3; absent DNA, TCRdb's TRBD1 call cannot be checked. The CDR3 has 15 residues. Looked up from germline, CDR1 is LNHDA and CDR2 is SQIVND (reference sequence). This CDR3 is CASSIGGVGTDTQYF.

By frequency, this clonotype registers medium-sized. The V gene is TRBV19, the J gene TRBJ1-6; the TRBD1 assignment by TCRdb is unverifiable without DNA. Per the germline V gene, CDR1 is LNHDA and CDR2 is SQIVND (reference sequence). The CDR3 is 15 amino acids. The CDR3 region is CASTSGTAYNSPLHF.